This note documents a single T cell receptor (beta chain) sequence. Some clones are missing from TCRdb's copy, which holds only in-frame ones; the method was immunoSEQ multiplex PCR. The profile shows around 81,000 clones, 90% to 95% of them singletons. This specimen belongs to a study of control samples from healthy donors and cancer patients. Sequencing input: blood. The source of this sequence is a woman aged 25 to 39 in good health.

The CDR3 region has the DNA TGTGCCAGCAGCCGCTGGTCGGGTAGCTCCTACGAGCAGTACTTC. Its protein is CASSRWSGSSYEQYF. The V gene is TRBV7-2, the J gene TRBJ2-7, with D hard to call. Deletions cut 5 bases from V and 0 bases from J, with 14 bases between. This CDR3 region has 15 residues. Germline-derived CDR1 and CDR2 are SGHTA and FQGNSA.